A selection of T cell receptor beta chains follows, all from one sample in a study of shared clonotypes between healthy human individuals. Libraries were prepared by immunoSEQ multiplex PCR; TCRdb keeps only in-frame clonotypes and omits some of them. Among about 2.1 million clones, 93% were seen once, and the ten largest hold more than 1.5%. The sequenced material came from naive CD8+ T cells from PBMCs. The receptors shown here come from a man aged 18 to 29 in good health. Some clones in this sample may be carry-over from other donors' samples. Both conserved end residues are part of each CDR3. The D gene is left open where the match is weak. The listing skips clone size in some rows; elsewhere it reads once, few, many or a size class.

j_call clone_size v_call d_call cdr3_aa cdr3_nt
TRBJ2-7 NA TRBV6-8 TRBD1 CASTPSRGTGEPYEQYF TGTGCCAGCACTCCGTCCCGCGGGACAGGGGAACCCTACGAGCAGTACTTC
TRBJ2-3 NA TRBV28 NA CASSLGPGTDTQYF TGTGCCAGCAGTTTAGGGCCCGGTACAGATACGCAGTATTTT
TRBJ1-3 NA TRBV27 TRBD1 CASGEGATPGNTIYF TGTGCCAGCGGAGAGGGGGCTACCCCCGGAAACACCATATATTTT
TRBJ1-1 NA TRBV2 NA CASSVPTGLNTEAFF TGTGCCAGCAGTGTCCCCACAGGGCTGAACACTGAAGCTTTCTTT
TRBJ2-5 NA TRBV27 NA CASSLGQETQYF TGTGCCAGCAGTTTGGGGCAAGAGACCCAGTACTTC
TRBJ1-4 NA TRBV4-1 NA CASSQGSIGVFEKLFF TGCGCCAGCAGCCAAGGATCCATTGGGGTATTCGAAAAACTGTTTTTT
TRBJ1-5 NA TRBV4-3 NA CASSLMGFNQPQHF TGCGCCAGCAGCCTAATGGGGTTCAATCAGCCCCAGCATTTT
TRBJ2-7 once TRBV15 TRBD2 CATSGWTSGGSYEQYF TGTGCCACCAGCGGTTGGACTAGCGGGGGCTCCTACGAGCAGTACTTC
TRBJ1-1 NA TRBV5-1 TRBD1 CASSPYRQGERTEAFF TGCGCCAGCAGCCCGTACCGACAGGGGGAGAGAACTGAAGCTTTCTTT
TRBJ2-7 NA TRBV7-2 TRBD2 CASSTWVAGTHEQYF TGTGCCAGCAGCACGTGGGTAGCGGGGACCCACGAGCAGTACTTC
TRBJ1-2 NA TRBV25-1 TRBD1 CASRGTGNGYTF TGTGCCAGCAGAGGGACAGGGAATGGCTACACCTTC